The T cell receptor beta chain under discussion was sequenced for a study of CXCR3-negative and CXCR3-positive naive CD8 T cells. As for this clonotype: The antigen is unknown.

Germline V gene sequence: CDR1 SGHRS, CDR2 YFSETQ. The CDR3 is 12 residues long. The TRB cDNA libraries were prepared by 5' RACE with UMI labels. TCRdb re-called the 5' RACE reads; every CDR3 protein appears as one record, without DNA. This sample's clone table lists 130,000 to 150,000 distinct CDR3 sequences. Notes on the study in general: Cryopreserved cells showed partially decreased CXCR3 expression, and most assays used fresh PBMCs. CXCR3-positive naive cells had more hydrophobic TRB CDR3s than CXCR3-negative naive cells.

This rearrangement joins TRBV5-1 to TRBJ1-2. The receptor's source is a human donor in good health. Some clones in this sample may be carry-over from other donors' samples. Specimen: naive CXCR3+ CD8+ T cells from blood. The sample's subset: CD45RO-CCR7+CD27+CD95- naive CD8+ T cells expressing CXCR3 (TNR3+). CDR3 in amino acids: CASSWGDGGYTF. Using reference TRBV5-1 and TRBJ1-2 for the parts outside the CDR3, the full variable domain is KAGVTQTPRYLIKTRGQQVTLSCSPISGHRSVSWYQQTPGQGLQFLFEYFSETQRNKGNFPGRFSGRQFSNSRSEMNVSTLELGDSALYLCASSWGDGGYTFGSGTRLTVV.